The 5 T cell receptor beta chains presented below share a single source sample, sequenced in a study of T and B cells in COVID-19 patients (dated by TCRdb to 2018 to 2020). Sequencing took place on an Illumina MiSeq. Multiplex PCR with BIOMED2 TRB-A/B primer pools was used to amplify the TRB rearrangements. The raw public reads went through TCRdb reprocessing: fastp at Q25, MiXCR clone calling, in-frame beta chains kept. Under each unique CDR3 protein, matching rows form one entry showing the most common genes and DNA. Within this sample are about 3,600 distinct CDR3 sequences, with around 25% of them counted one time only. About 19% of the sample belongs to the ten largest clones. TRB repertoires were amplified from about 250-500 ng of genomic DNA extracted from blood. Sequenced: blood. The receptors derive from a human donor with active COVID-19.

By share of the sample, this clonotype is large (0.1 to 1%). This chain joins TRBV29-1 and TRBJ2-7; no clear D. The CDR3 sequence is 11 residues long. The germline V and J ends were trimmed by 4 bases and 2 bases, with 6 bases remaining between them. Germline lookup yields CDR1 SQVTM and CDR2 ANQGSEA. The CDR3 DNA follows: TGCAGCGTTGGGACGGCCTACGAGCAGTACTTC. Protein product: CSVGTAYEQYF.

This clonotype was counted ten times or more. The V gene is TRBV18, the J gene TRBJ1-1; no firm D call. V was pared by 3 bases and J by 0 bases, with 17 bases between. Germline CDR1 is KGHSH and CDR2 is LQKENI. The CDR3 sequence is 17 residues long. The CDR3 loop reads CASSPPATRFMNTEAFF. The CDR3 nucleotides are TGTGCCAGCTCACCTCCCGCTACCCGATTTATGAACACTGAAGCTTTCTTT.

V and J are TRBV6-1 and TRBJ2-1; TRBD1 agrees at 9 bases. CDR3 size: 12 residues. The J segment lost 8 bases and the V segment lost 7 bases, leaving 3 bases of the junction unmatched. The V gene's germline CDR1 is MNHNS and CDR2 SASEGT. This CDR3 reads CASTRQGDEQFF. CDR3 DNA sequence: TGTGCCAGCACCCGACAGGGGGATGAGCAGTTCTTC.

The sample holds one count of this clonotype. This chain uses TRBV29-1 with TRBJ1-4; D possibly corresponds to TRBD1 (6 bases). CDR1 is SQVTM and CDR2 is ANQGSEA in the germline V gene. V lost 4 bases and J lost 2, with 8 bases in between. The CDR3 covers 13 residues. CDR3 region: CSVVGGTNEKLFF. Written as DNA, the CDR3 is TGCAGCGTTGTAGGGGGGACTAATGAAAAACTGTTTTTT.

This clonotype rates as medium-sized. This sequence joins TRBV5-1 and TRBJ1-4, with TRBD1 as a possible D gene (5 bases). V was pared by 5 bases and J by 12 bases, with 14 bases between. Germline assignment: CDR1 SGHRS and CDR2 YFSETQ. This CDR3 is built from 12 residues. The CDR3 spells CASSLQGRELFF. CDR3 DNA sequence: TGCGCCAGCAGTCTCCAGGGTAGGGAACTGTTTTTT. Full variable domain (rest looked up from reference TRBV5-1 and TRBJ1-4): KAGVTQTPRYLIKTRGQQVTLSCSPISGHRSVSWYQQTPGQGLQFLFEYFSETQRNKGNFPGRFSGRQFSNSRSEMNVSTLELGDSALYLCASSLQGRELFFGSGTQLSVL.